A selection of T cell receptor beta chains follows, all from one sample in a study of identical twins. TCRdb re-called the 5' RACE reads with MiXCR, one entry per CDR3 protein. The table lists more than 1.5 million distinct CDR3 sequences, about 32% of them singletons. The sequencing sample was made of cord blood. The receptors were sampled from a newborn girl in good health. Both conserved end residues are part of each CDR3. A D gene is named only where the DNA matches it firmly. Clone size is stated in some rows and not others, as once, few, many or a class when expanded.

v_gene: TRBV3-1
d_gene: .
j_gene: TRBJ2-3
abundance: .
CDR3nt: TGTGCCAGCAGCCAAGATAGGACGGGGACAGATACGCAGTATTTT
CDR3aa: CASSQDRTGTDTQYF

v_gene: TRBV5-4
d_gene: TRBD1
j_gene: TRBJ2-7
abundance: .
CDR3nt: TGTGCCAGCAGCCTTGTATTCCGCGGACAGGGGACCCACGAGCAGTACTTC
CDR3aa: CASSLVFRGQGTHEQYF

v_gene: TRBV6-5
d_gene: TRBD1
j_gene: TRBJ2-5
abundance: many
CDR3nt: TGTGCCAGCACCATAAGGGGGCCGGTTAAAGAGACCCAGTACTTC
CDR3aa: CASTIRGPVKETQYF

v_gene: TRBV21-1
d_gene: .
j_gene: TRBJ2-7
abundance: .
CDR3nt: TGTGCCAGCAGCCTTAGGCAGGGGATGGGATACGAGCAGTACTTC
CDR3aa: CASSLRQGMGYEQYF

v_gene: TRBV12-3/TRBV12-4
d_gene: TRBD1
j_gene: TRBJ2-1
abundance: .
CDR3nt: TGTGCCAGCAGTCTTTCGACAGGGTGGGACAATGAGCAGTTCTTC
CDR3aa: CASSLSTGWDNEQFF

v_gene: TRBV4-1
d_gene: .
j_gene: TRBJ2-7
abundance: few
CDR3nt: TGCGCCAGCAGCCAATTTGCCGGGACGGCTTCCTACGAGCAGTACTTC
CDR3aa: CASSQFAGTASYEQYF

v_gene: TRBV27
d_gene: TRBD1
j_gene: TRBJ1-4
abundance: few
CDR3nt: TGTGCCAGCAGTTCTAGGGACAGGGCAAGTGAAAAACTGTTTTTT
CDR3aa: CASSSRDRASEKLFF

v_gene: TRBV6-2/TRBV6-3
d_gene: TRBD2
j_gene: TRBJ2-5
abundance: .
CDR3nt: TGTGCCAGCGTCTATAGGACTAGCGGAGGGAGGAATGAGCAGTACTTC
CDR3aa: CASVYRTSGGRNEQYF

v_gene: TRBV20-1
d_gene: .
j_gene: TRBJ2-3
abundance: .
CDR3nt: TGCAGTGCTAGAGAGAAAACTACTGATACGCAGTATTTT
CDR3aa: CSAREKTTDTQYF

v_gene: TRBV28
d_gene: .
j_gene: TRBJ2-1
abundance: .
CDR3nt: TGTGCCAGCCACCAAAGGGGGAGGAATGAGCAGTTCTTC
CDR3aa: CASHQRGRNEQFF

v_gene: TRBV10-3
d_gene: .
j_gene: TRBJ2-3
abundance: few
CDR3nt: TGTGCCACCAGTCCCGCGGTCTTCCCCATAGCGGATAGCACAGATACGCAGTATTTT
CDR3aa: CATSPAVFPIADSTDTQYF

v_gene: TRBV5-1
d_gene: TRBD2
j_gene: TRBJ2-3
abundance: .
CDR3nt: TGCGCCGGCAGCTTGGGACTAGCGGGCCTAGATACGCAGTATTTT
CDR3aa: CAGSLGLAGLDTQYF

v_gene: TRBV7-2
d_gene: TRBD1
j_gene: TRBJ2-4
abundance: few
CDR3nt: TGTGCCAGCAGCCCACAGGGGATGGGAACCAAAAACATTCAGTACTTC
CDR3aa: CASSPQGMGTKNIQYF

v_gene: TRBV27
d_gene: .
j_gene: TRBJ2-7
abundance: few
CDR3nt: TGTGCCAGCAGTTTATATGGTCAGGGGTCCTACGAGCAGTACTTC
CDR3aa: CASSLYGQGSYEQYF

v_gene: TRBV6-2/TRBV6-3
d_gene: TRBD1
j_gene: TRBJ1-2
abundance: few
CDR3nt: TGTGCCAGCAGCCCCGGACAGGCAACCTATGGCTACACCTTC
CDR3aa: CASSPGQATYGYTF

v_gene: TRBV18
d_gene: TRBD2
j_gene: TRBJ2-3
abundance: .
CDR3nt: TGTGCCAGCACACCACGGGGACTAGCGCTAAGCACAGATACGCAGTATTTT
CDR3aa: CASTPRGLALSTDTQYF

v_gene: TRBV15
d_gene: .
j_gene: TRBJ1-4
abundance: few
CDR3nt: TGTGCCACCAGCAGAGACAGGGGACCAAAACTGTTTTTT
CDR3aa: CATSRDRGPKLFF

v_gene: TRBV12-3/TRBV12-4
d_gene: .
j_gene: TRBJ1-2
abundance: .
CDR3nt: TGTGCCAGCAGTTTACACAGGGCTTACTATGGCTACACCTTC
CDR3aa: CASSLHRAYYGYTF

v_gene: TRBV6-1
d_gene: TRBD1
j_gene: TRBJ1-2
abundance: .
CDR3nt: TGTGCCAGCAGTGTTGGCCCGGGACAGGGCAATCCTGGCTACACCTTC
CDR3aa: CASSVGPGQGNPGYTF

v_gene: TRBV2
d_gene: .
j_gene: TRBJ1-1
abundance: .
CDR3nt: TGTGCCAGCAGGGAAATAACAGGGAAAACTGAAGCTTTCTTT
CDR3aa: CASREITGKTEAFF

v_gene: TRBV12-3/TRBV12-4
d_gene: TRBD2
j_gene: TRBJ2-4
abundance: .
CDR3nt: TGTGCCAGCAGTTTTAGCGGGCCTTCAAGTAGTGAGCAGTACTTC
CDR3aa: CASSFSGPSSSEQYF

v_gene: TRBV5-1
d_gene: TRBD2
j_gene: TRBJ2-1
abundance: .
CDR3nt: TGCGCCAGCAGCTTGGGACTAGCGGAAAGTTACAATGAGCAGTTCTTC
CDR3aa: CASSLGLAESYNEQFF

v_gene: TRBV29-1
d_gene: TRBD1
j_gene: TRBJ2-2
abundance: .
CDR3nt: TGCAGCGCCGAATCAGACAGGGCGAACACCGGGGAGCTGTTTTTT
CDR3aa: CSAESDRANTGELFF